The present T cell receptor beta chain was sequenced within a study of T cell responses to AZD1222 COVID-19 vaccine. The study, taken as a whole, reports: Regions 160-218 and 743-854 dominated among vaccine-associated CD4 TCRs spanning spike. Baseline serology detected seropositivity in only six AZD1222 recipients. Repertoire samples came only from after the peak T cell response. The donors showed a predominance of white British ancestry and of females, with possible underestimation of clonal diversity.

The CDR3 is made up of 16 amino acids. In regard to this clone: Its target is not known.

Repertoires were generated with immunoSEQ multiplex PCR, while TCRdb's copy carries only in-frame clones and drops some. This sample has fewer than 200,000 clones; over 80% occur once, and the top ten carry about 10%. The TCR originated in an adult in good health. The chain links TRBV21-1 to TRBJ1-6. TRBV21-1 counts as a pseudogene. The material sequenced was peripheral blood, taken on day 0 of AZD1222 vaccination. CDR3 residues: CASSKCSRGVGSPLHF. The CDR3 DNA is TGTGCCAGCAGCAAATGCTCGCGGGGGGTAGGATCACCCCTCCACTTT.